One and the same sample provided the 17 T cell receptor beta chains below, sequenced in a study of T-cell reconstitution after alpha-beta-depleted transplantation in children. Using unique molecular identifiers, the investigators prepared the TCRbeta library. TCRdb reanalysed the PCR reads using MiXCR and keeps one entry per CDR3 protein. The table shows some 100,000 distinct CDR3 sequences, with around 15% occurring only once. The starting material was PBMCs, mostly from graft donor cells, obtained 180 days after TCRalphabeta/CD19-depleted stem cell transplant. The receptors were sampled from a male patient aged 2 to 9 who had a stem cell transplant for acute lymphoblastic leukemia, so the T cells may come from the graft donor.

The chain uses TRBV10-3 and TRBJ2-1, with 7 bases that match TRBD2. V lost 8 bases and J lost 4; bases outside the gene matches: 8. The CDR3 sequence is 14 residues long. The germline gives CDR1 ENHRY, CDR2 SYGVKD. CDR3 sequence (DNA): TGTGCCATCCACGGCGGGGGTTCGTACAATGAGCAGTTCTTC. This translates into CAIHGGGSYNEQFF.

This clonotype was found many times. The chain joins TRBV5-5 to TRBJ1-2; 11 bases line up with TRBD1. This CDR3 spans 16 amino acids. Trimming at V came to 4 bases and at J to 0 bases, leaving 5 bases not matched to a gene. The germline gives CDR1 SGHKS, CDR2 YYEKEE (reference sequence). This CDR3 reads CASSTGTGGANYGYTF. DNA of the CDR3: TGTGCCAGCAGCACCGGGACAGGGGGAGCTAACTATGGCTACACCTTC.

This chain links TRBV5-1 with TRBJ2-1, with D tentatively TRBD1 (6 bases). CDR1 and CDR2 from the germline V gene are SGHRS and YFSETQ. V lost 4 bases, J lost 1 base, and 24 bases lay in between. This CDR3 has 19 residues. The CDR3 DNA follows: TGCGCCAGCAGCCTATCCTTCAAGTCGGGACACCTATCCTACAATGAGCAGTTCTTC. Translating gives CASSLSFKSGHLSYNEQFF.

This clonotype came up once. The chain combines TRBV5-1 with TRBJ2-4, with D perhaps TRBD1 (6 bases). There are 14 residues in the CDR3. Looked up from germline, CDR1 is SGHRS and CDR2 is YFSETQ. The V gene lost 4 bases and the J gene lost 1 base, with 9 bases spanning the gap. The CDR3 DNA sequence: TGCGCCAGCAGCCCTCAGGGGGCCAAAAACATTCAGTACTTC. Translated, it gives CASSPQGAKNIQYF.

The rearrangement joins TRBV7-6 to TRBJ2-2; 8 bases are shared with TRBD2. The CDR3 has 16 amino acids. V was pared by 1 base and J by 9 bases, with 10 bases of the junction left unmatched. Germline V gene lookup returns CDR1 SGHVS and CDR2 FNYEAQ. Here the CDR3 DNA reads TGTGCCAGCAGCTTAGTTCGCGGGGGGCCCGCCCGGGAGCTGTTTTTT. Residues: CASSLVRGGPARELFF.

V is TRBV12-3 or TRBV12-4 and J is TRBJ2-3; D is undetermined. V dropped 5 bases and J dropped 6 bases, with 9 bases sitting between them. The CDR3 extends over 12 amino acids. CDR3: CASSPWSDTQYF. The DNA for the CDR3 is TGTGCCAGCAGTCCCTGGAGCGATACGCAGTATTTT.

The chain has TRBV3-1 and TRBJ2-3; TRBD2 agrees at 13 bases. The CDR3 spans 18 residues. V dropped 1 base and J dropped 3; count of bases not matched to a gene: 7. Germline assignment: CDR1 LGHDT and CDR2 YNNKEL (reference sequence). The CDR3 loop reads CASSQGPKLAGGTDTQYF. In nucleotides, the CDR3 is TGTGCCAGCAGCCAAGGGCCGAAACTAGCGGGGGGGACAGATACGCAGTATTTT.

This clonotype was seen a handful of times. The rearrangement uses TRBV18 and TRBJ2-5, with no clear D. Trimming shortened V by 2 bases and J by 1 base, and 11 bases separated the two germline ends. There are 15 residues in the CDR3. In germline, CDR1 is KGHSH, CDR2 LQKENI. The DNA of the CDR3 is TGTGCCAGCTCACCAGTCTCCAGGAGCCAAGAGACCCAGTACTTC. Amino acids: CASSPVSRSQETQYF.

The chain recombines TRBV4-3 with TRBJ1-1, with 7 bases matching TRBD1. The germline CDR1 and CDR2 sequences are LGHNA and YSLEER. This CDR3 is 14 amino acids long. The V and J ends lost 3 bases and 4 bases, in that order; junction bases with no gene match: 5. CDR3 sequence reads: CASSHGQGGTEAFF. CDR3 in DNA: TGCGCCAGCAGCCATGGCCAGGGGGGCACTGAAGCTTTCTTT.

This clonotype was seen a few times. The chain recombines TRBV6-1 with TRBJ2-2; a possible D gene is TRBD1 (6 bases). Trimming stripped 7 bases from V and 5 bases from J, with 11 bases between. Germline loops: CDR1 MNHNS, CDR2 SASEGT. The CDR3 extends over 13 amino acids. CDR3: CASKRTVTGELFF. The CDR3 DNA reads as TGTGCCAGCAAAAGGACAGTAACCGGGGAGCTGTTTTTT.

The chain carries TRBV5-1 and TRBJ2-7, with D maybe TRBD2 (6 bases). CDR1 is SGHRS and CDR2 is YFSETQ in the germline V gene. V was clipped by 1 base and J by 0 bases, with 17 bases between them. This CDR3 contains 17 residues. The CDR3 nucleotides read TGCGCCAGCAGCTTGTTGGGTCTGGCGGGGAGCTCCTACGAGCAGTACTTC. Protein sequence: CASSLLGLAGSSYEQYF.

The chain links TRBV27 to TRBJ2-5; 10 bases fit TRBD2. Per germline, CDR1 MNHEY and CDR2 SMNVEV (reference sequence). This CDR3 is 16 amino acids long. Trimming at V came to 2 bases and at J to 5 bases, leaving 8 bases not matched to a gene. The CDR3 protein is CASSLRSGGARETQYF. CDR3 DNA: TGTGCCAGCAGTTTAAGGAGCGGGGGGGCTCGGGAGACCCAGTACTTC.

The gene calls are TRBV7-9 and TRBJ1-1; D is possibly TRBD1 (5 bases). Trimming pared 4 bases from V and 4 bases from J, leaving 10 bases between. This CDR3 is 13 amino acids long. From germline, CDR1 is SEHNR and CDR2 FQNEAQ (reference sequence). CDR3 region: CASSSFRATEAFF. DNA for the CDR3: TGTGCCAGCAGCTCCTTCAGGGCCACTGAAGCTTTCTTT.

This chain uses TRBV6-1 with TRBJ2-2; 10 bases line up with TRBD2. CDR3 length: 15 amino acids. V lost 6 bases, J lost 0 bases, and 1 base stayed unmatched. Germline CDR1 reads MNHNS; CDR2 reads SASEGT. Here the CDR3 reads CASRGTSANTGELFF. As DNA, the CDR3 is TGTGCCAGCAGAGGGACTAGCGCGAACACCGGGGAGCTGTTTTTT.

There are a few counts of this clonotype. This sequence joins TRBV7-9 and TRBJ1-4, with no clear D. V shed 3 bases and J shed 5 bases, with 7 bases lying between them. CDR1 SEHNR and CDR2 FQNEAQ come from the germline V gene (reference sequence). The CDR3 sequence is 13 residues long. The CDR3 sequence: CASSFSLNEKLFF. The CDR3 nucleotides read TGTGCCAGCAGCTTCAGCCTGAATGAAAAACTGTTTTTT.

The chain couples TRBV12-3 or TRBV12-4 to TRBJ2-5; the D is unclear. The CDR3 has 15 amino acids. Trimming cost V 5 bases and J 5 bases, with 18 bases left between them. This CDR3 is CASSDAGSERETQYF. The CDR3 nucleotides are TGTGCCAGCAGTGATGCTGGTTCGGAGAGGGAGACCCAGTACTTC.

This clonotype was counted between two and nine times. V usage is TRBV24-1 and J usage is TRBJ2-7; D remains ambiguous. Trimming stripped 4 bases from V and 6 bases from J, with 12 bases between. The CDR3 length is 13 residues. Germline assignment: CDR1 KGHDR and CDR2 SFDVKD. Written as DNA, the CDR3 is TGTGCCACCAGTGAGACCTCTGGGGTCGAGCAGTACTTC. This translates into CATSETSGVEQYF.